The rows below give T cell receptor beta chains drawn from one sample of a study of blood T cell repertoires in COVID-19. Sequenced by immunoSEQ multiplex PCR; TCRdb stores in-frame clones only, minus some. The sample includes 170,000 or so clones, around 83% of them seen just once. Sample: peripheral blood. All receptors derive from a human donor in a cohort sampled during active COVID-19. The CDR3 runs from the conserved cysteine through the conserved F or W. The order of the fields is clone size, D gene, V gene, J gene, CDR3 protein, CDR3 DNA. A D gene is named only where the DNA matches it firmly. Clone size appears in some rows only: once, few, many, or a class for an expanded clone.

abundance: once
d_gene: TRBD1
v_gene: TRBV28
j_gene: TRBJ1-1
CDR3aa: CASSYRTGNTEAFF
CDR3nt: TGTGCCAGCAGTTACAGGACAGGGAACACTGAAGCTTTCTTT

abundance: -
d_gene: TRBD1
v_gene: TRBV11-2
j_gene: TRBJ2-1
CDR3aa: CASSLAGGDEQFF
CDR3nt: TGTGCCAGCAGCTTAGCAGGGGGCGATGAGCAGTTCTTC

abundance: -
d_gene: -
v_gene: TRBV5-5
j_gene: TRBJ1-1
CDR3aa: CASSLDRGEAFF
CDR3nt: TGTGCCAGCAGCTTGGATAGGGGTGAAGCTTTCTTT

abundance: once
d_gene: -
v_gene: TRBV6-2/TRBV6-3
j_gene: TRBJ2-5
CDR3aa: CASSSDRFQETQYF
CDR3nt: TGTGCCAGCAGTTCAGACAGATTCCAAGAGACCCAGTACTTC

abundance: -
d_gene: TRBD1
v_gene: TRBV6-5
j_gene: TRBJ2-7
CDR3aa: CASGPQGTRNEQYF
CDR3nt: TGTGCCAGCGGCCCACAGGGGACGAGGAACGAGCAGTACTTC

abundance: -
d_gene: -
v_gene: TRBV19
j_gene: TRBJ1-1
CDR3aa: CASSMAPQGKTEAFF
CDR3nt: TGTGCCAGTAGTATGGCTCCCCAGGGAAAGACTGAAGCTTTCTTT

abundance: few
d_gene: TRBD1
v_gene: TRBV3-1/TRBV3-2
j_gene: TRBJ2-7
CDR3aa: CASSQGQLAYF
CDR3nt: TGTGCCAGCAGCCAGGGACAGCTGGCGTACTTC

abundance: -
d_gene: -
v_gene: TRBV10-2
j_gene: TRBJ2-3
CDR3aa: CASSGLGTDTQYF
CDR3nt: TGCGCCAGCAGTGGACTAGGGACAGATACGCAGTATTTT

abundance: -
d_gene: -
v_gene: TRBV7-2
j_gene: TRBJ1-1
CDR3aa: CASSLGEREAFF
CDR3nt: TGTGCCAGCAGCTTGGGAGAAAGGGAAGCTTTCTTT

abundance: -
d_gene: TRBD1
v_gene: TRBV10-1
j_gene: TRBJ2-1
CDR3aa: CASSDSQGVLNEQFF
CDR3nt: TGCGCCAGCAGTGATTCGCAGGGGGTACTCAATGAGCAGTTCTTC

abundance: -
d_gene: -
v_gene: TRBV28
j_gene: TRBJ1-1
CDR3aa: CASSLSQTGASEAFF
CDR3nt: TGTGCCAGCAGTTTATCTCAGACAGGAGCTTCAGAAGCTTTCTTT

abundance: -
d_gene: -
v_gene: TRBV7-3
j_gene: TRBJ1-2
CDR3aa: CASSLNRDAYGYTF
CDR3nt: TGTGCCAGCAGCTTGAACAGGGATGCCTATGGCTACACCTTC

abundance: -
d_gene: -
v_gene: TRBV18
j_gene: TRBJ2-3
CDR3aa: CASSRLVSSTDTQYF
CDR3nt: TGTGCCAGCTCACGTCTCGTCTCTAGCACAGATACGCAGTATTTT

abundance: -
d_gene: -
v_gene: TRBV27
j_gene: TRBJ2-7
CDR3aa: CASSLLGGPRGLSYEQYF
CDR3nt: TGTGCCAGCAGTTTATTGGGAGGCCCCCGGGGACTCTCCTACGAGCAGTACTTC

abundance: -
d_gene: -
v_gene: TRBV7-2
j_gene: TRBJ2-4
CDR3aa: CASSLEGSLAKNIQYF
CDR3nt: TGTGCCAGCAGCTTAGAGGGGTCACTAGCCAAAAACATTCAGTACTTC

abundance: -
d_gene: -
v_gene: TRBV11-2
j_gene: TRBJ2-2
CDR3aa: CASQGGTGELFF
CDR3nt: TGTGCCAGCCAGGGTGGCACCGGGGAGCTGTTTTTT

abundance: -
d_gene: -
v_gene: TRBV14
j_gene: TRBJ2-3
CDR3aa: CASSQGTVSTDTQYF
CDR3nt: TGTGCCAGCAGCCAAGGGACAGTCAGCACAGATACGCAGTATTTT

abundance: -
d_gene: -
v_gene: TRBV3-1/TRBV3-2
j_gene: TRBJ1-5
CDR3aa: CASSQDYGGGNQPQHF
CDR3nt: TGTGCCAGCAGCCAAGATTATGGGGGCGGAAATCAGCCCCAGCATTTT

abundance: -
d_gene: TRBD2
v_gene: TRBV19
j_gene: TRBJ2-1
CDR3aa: CASTLGLAGDGEQFF
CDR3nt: TGTGCCAGTACCCTGGGACTAGCGGGAGACGGTGAGCAGTTCTTC

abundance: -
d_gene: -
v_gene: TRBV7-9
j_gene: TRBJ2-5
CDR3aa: CASSGRGAGETQYF
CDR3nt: TGTGCCAGCAGCGGACGGGGGGCCGGGGAGACCCAGTACTTC

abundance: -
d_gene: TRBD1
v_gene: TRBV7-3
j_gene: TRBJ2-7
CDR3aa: CASSLDRDRGSYEQYF
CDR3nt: TGTGCCAGCAGCTTGGACCGGGACAGGGGATCTTACGAGCAGTACTTC

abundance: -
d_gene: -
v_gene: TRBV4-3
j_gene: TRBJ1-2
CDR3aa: CASSQAGMVGGYGYTF
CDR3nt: TGCGCCAGCAGCCAGGCGGGTATGGTAGGTGGCTATGGCTACACCTTC

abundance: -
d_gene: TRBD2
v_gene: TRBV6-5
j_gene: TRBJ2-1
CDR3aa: CASTASGSWGEQFF
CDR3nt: TGTGCCAGCACTGCTAGCGGGAGTTGGGGTGAGCAGTTCTTC

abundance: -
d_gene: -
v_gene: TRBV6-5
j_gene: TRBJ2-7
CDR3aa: CASSYREPGLTYEQYF
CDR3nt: TGTGCCAGCAGTTACCGGGAACCGGGTCTTACCTACGAGCAGTACTTC

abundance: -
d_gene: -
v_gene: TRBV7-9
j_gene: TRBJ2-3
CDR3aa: CASSSGLAGLYF
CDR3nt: TGTGCCAGCAGCTCCGGCCTTGCGGGGTTGTATTTT

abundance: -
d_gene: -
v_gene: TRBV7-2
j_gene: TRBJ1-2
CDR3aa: CASSLEGYGYTF
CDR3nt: TGTGCCAGCAGCTTAGAGGGGTATGGCTACACCTTC

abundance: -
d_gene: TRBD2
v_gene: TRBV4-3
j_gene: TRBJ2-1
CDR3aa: CASSPRLAGGPEQFF
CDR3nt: TGCGCCAGCAGCCCCCGACTAGCGGGGGGGCCGGAGCAGTTCTTC

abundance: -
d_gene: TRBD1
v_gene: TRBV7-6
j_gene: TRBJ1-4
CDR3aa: CASSLAGRGLTNEKLFF
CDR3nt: TGTGCCAGCAGCTTAGCTGGCAGGGGGCTAACTAATGAAAAACTGTTTTTT

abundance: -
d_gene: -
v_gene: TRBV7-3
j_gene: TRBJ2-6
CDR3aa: CASVSRRRWMSSGANVLTF
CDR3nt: TGTGCCAGCGTTTCGCGCCGGCGGTGGATGAGCTCTGGGGCCAACGTCCTGACTTTC

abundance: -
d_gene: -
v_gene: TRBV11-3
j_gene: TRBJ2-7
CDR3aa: CASSRGGDRGEQYF
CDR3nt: TGTGCCAGCAGCCGAGGAGGGGATCGAGGGGAGCAGTACTTC

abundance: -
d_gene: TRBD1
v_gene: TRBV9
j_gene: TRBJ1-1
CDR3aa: CASSGGQGYTEAFF
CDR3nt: TGTGCCAGCAGCGGAGGACAGGGATATACTGAAGCTTTCTTT

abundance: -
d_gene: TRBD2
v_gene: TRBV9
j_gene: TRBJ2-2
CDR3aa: CARRGGGTFTGELFF
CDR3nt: TGTGCCCGCCGGGGCGGGGGGACGTTTACCGGGGAGCTGTTTTTT